The rows below give T cell receptor beta chains drawn from one sample of a study of identical twins. TCRdb re-analysed the 5' RACE reads in MiXCR, keeping a single row per CDR3 protein. The table has 420,000 or so distinct CDR3 sequences, less than 20% seen once. The specimen was naive T cells sorted from blood. The receptor set was obtained from a middle-aged man in good health. The CDR3 runs from the conserved cysteine through the conserved F or W. A D gene is named only where the DNA matches it firmly. Clone size is stated in some rows and not others, as once, few, many or a class when expanded.

CDR3aa: CASSPRDRNNQPQHF
CDR3nt: TGTGCCAGCAGCCCGAGGGACAGAAACAATCAGCCCCAGCATTTT
j_gene: TRBJ1-5
v_gene: TRBV4-2
d_gene: TRBD1
abundance: .

CDR3aa: CASGRVTGELFF
CDR3nt: TGTGCCAGCGGTCGAGTTACCGGGGAGCTGTTTTTT
j_gene: TRBJ2-2
v_gene: TRBV28
d_gene: .
abundance: many

CDR3aa: CAIRGPVDTEAFF
CDR3nt: TGTGCCATCAGGGGGCCGGTTGACACTGAAGCTTTCTTT
j_gene: TRBJ1-1
v_gene: TRBV10-3
d_gene: .
abundance: few

CDR3aa: CASSQRQDRYYEQYF
CDR3nt: TGCGCCAGCAGCCAGAGACAGGACCGATACTACGAGCAGTACTTC
j_gene: TRBJ2-7
v_gene: TRBV5-1
d_gene: .
abundance: few

CDR3aa: CASSYYSREQYF
CDR3nt: TGTGCCAGCAGTTACTATAGCCGGGAGCAGTACTTC
j_gene: TRBJ2-7
v_gene: TRBV6-2/TRBV6-3
d_gene: .
abundance: once

CDR3aa: CSAQGWGAQGYTF
CDR3nt: TGCAGTGCTCAGGGGTGGGGGGCGCAGGGCTACACCTTC
j_gene: TRBJ1-2
v_gene: TRBV20-1
d_gene: .
abundance: .

CDR3aa: CASSQAGSTDTQYF
CDR3nt: TGTGCCAGCAGCCAAGCGGGGTCCACAGATACGCAGTATTTT
j_gene: TRBJ2-3
v_gene: TRBV7-9
d_gene: TRBD2
abundance: .

CDR3aa: CASSLGLGLSSGNTIYF
CDR3nt: TGTGCCAGCAGTTTAGGGCTGGGACTTAGCTCTGGAAACACCATATATTTT
j_gene: TRBJ1-3
v_gene: TRBV28
d_gene: .
abundance: few

CDR3aa: CATSDFHGAGELAGRGANEQFF
CDR3nt: TGTGCCACCAGTGATTTCCATGGGGCAGGCGAGCTAGCGGGTAGGGGCGCGAATGAGCAGTTCTTC
j_gene: TRBJ2-1
v_gene: TRBV24-1
d_gene: TRBD2
abundance: few

CDR3aa: CASSLGGGQNQPQHF
CDR3nt: TGTGCCAGCAGCTTGGGGGGGGGACAAAATCAGCCCCAGCATTTT
j_gene: TRBJ1-5
v_gene: TRBV5-4
d_gene: .
abundance: few

CDR3aa: CASSSTLGSGNTIYF
CDR3nt: TGTGCCAGCAGTTCCACCCTAGGGTCTGGAAACACCATATATTTT
j_gene: TRBJ1-3
v_gene: TRBV6-5
d_gene: .
abundance: .

CDR3aa: CSARDLDSYNEQFF
CDR3nt: TGCAGTGCTAGAGATCTGGACAGTTACAATGAGCAGTTCTTC
j_gene: TRBJ2-1
v_gene: TRBV20-1
d_gene: .
abundance: .

CDR3aa: CAISPPGLAVNEQFF
CDR3nt: TGTGCCATCAGCCCCCCGGGACTAGCAGTCAATGAGCAGTTCTTC
j_gene: TRBJ2-1
v_gene: TRBV10-3
d_gene: TRBD2
abundance: many

CDR3aa: CASSQGFGLPGYTF
CDR3nt: TGCGCCAGCAGCCAAGGTTTCGGACTCCCGGGCTACACCTTC
j_gene: TRBJ1-2
v_gene: TRBV4-1
d_gene: .
abundance: few

CDR3aa: CASSSDAFQYF
CDR3nt: TGTGCCAGCAGTTCGGACGCTTTCCAGTACTTC
j_gene: TRBJ2-7
v_gene: TRBV12-3/TRBV12-4
d_gene: .
abundance: many

CDR3aa: CASSLGPGELFF
CDR3nt: TGTGCCAGCAGCTTGGGCCCCGGGGAGCTGTTTTTT
j_gene: TRBJ2-2
v_gene: TRBV5-6
d_gene: .
abundance: many

CDR3aa: CASSLNVGYNEQFF
CDR3nt: TGTGCCAGCAGCTTAAACGTGGGCTACAATGAGCAGTTCTTC
j_gene: TRBJ2-1
v_gene: TRBV7-6
d_gene: .
abundance: few

CDR3aa: CASSYRGAGDQEQFF
CDR3nt: TGTGCCAGCAGCTACCGAGGGGCGGGAGATCAGGAGCAGTTCTTC
j_gene: TRBJ2-1
v_gene: TRBV12-3/TRBV12-4
d_gene: TRBD2
abundance: .

CDR3aa: CASSLGPSPSTDTQYF
CDR3nt: TGCGCCAGCAGCTTGGGGCCGAGCCCTAGCACAGATACGCAGTATTTT
j_gene: TRBJ2-3
v_gene: TRBV5-1
d_gene: .
abundance: .

CDR3aa: CASTRPSSTYEQYF
CDR3nt: TGTGCCAGCACCAGACCTTCATCCACCTACGAGCAGTACTTC
j_gene: TRBJ2-7
v_gene: TRBV6-1
d_gene: .
abundance: few

CDR3aa: CSLPGQGINEQYF
CDR3nt: TGCAGTTTGCCGGGACAGGGGATAAACGAGCAGTACTTC
j_gene: TRBJ2-7
v_gene: TRBV20-1
d_gene: TRBD1
abundance: few

CDR3aa: CAASSSDRLGYTF
CDR3nt: TGTGCCGCCAGCAGTTCAGACAGACTGGGCTACACCTTC
j_gene: TRBJ1-2
v_gene: TRBV6-2/TRBV6-3
d_gene: .
abundance: few

CDR3aa: CASSLSRPKSSYEQYF
CDR3nt: TGTGCCAGCAGCTTAAGTCGACCTAAGAGCTCCTACGAGCAGTACTTC
j_gene: TRBJ2-7
v_gene: TRBV7-9
d_gene: .
abundance: few

CDR3aa: CASSSQGVASYNEQFF
CDR3nt: TGTGCCAGCAGTTCCCAGGGGGTAGCCTCCTACAATGAGCAGTTCTTC
j_gene: TRBJ2-1
v_gene: TRBV28
d_gene: TRBD1
abundance: .

CDR3aa: CASSPRGAGPYNEQFF
CDR3nt: TGTGCCAGCAGTCCACGAGGGGCGGGACCCTACAATGAGCAGTTCTTC
j_gene: TRBJ2-1
v_gene: TRBV12-3/TRBV12-4
d_gene: .
abundance: many

CDR3aa: CASSSAPANYGYTF
CDR3nt: TGTGCCAGCAGTTCAGCACCAGCTAACTATGGCTACACCTTC
j_gene: TRBJ1-2
v_gene: TRBV12-3/TRBV12-4
d_gene: .
abundance: .

CDR3aa: CATRRGPEQYF
CDR3nt: TGTGCCACCCGGCGGGGACCCGAGCAGTACTTC
j_gene: TRBJ2-7
v_gene: TRBV10-3
d_gene: .
abundance: .

CDR3aa: CASSVDVGGNTIYF
CDR3nt: TGTGCCAGCAGCGTAGACGTCGGCGGAAACACCATATATTTT
j_gene: TRBJ1-3
v_gene: TRBV9
d_gene: .
abundance: .

CDR3aa: CASSLQGGGYNEQFF
CDR3nt: TGCGCCAGCAGCTTGCAGGGAGGCGGGTACAATGAGCAGTTCTTC
j_gene: TRBJ2-1
v_gene: TRBV5-1
d_gene: .
abundance: many

CDR3aa: CASSLNFRTGGTEAFF
CDR3nt: TGTGCCAGCAGCTTAAACTTCCGGACAGGGGGAACTGAAGCTTTCTTT
j_gene: TRBJ1-1
v_gene: TRBV11-2
d_gene: TRBD1
abundance: few

CDR3aa: CASSWTVDTEAFF
CDR3nt: TGTGCCAGCAGCTGGACAGTTGACACTGAAGCTTTCTTT
j_gene: TRBJ1-1
v_gene: TRBV7-3
d_gene: .
abundance: .

CDR3aa: CASSYGASGTEAFF
CDR3nt: TGTGCCAGCAGTTACGGGGCCTCGGGGACTGAAGCTTTCTTT
j_gene: TRBJ1-1
v_gene: TRBV6-5
d_gene: .
abundance: many

CDR3aa: CASSQEGTSGFYEQYF
CDR3nt: TGCGCCAGCAGCCAAGAGGGGACTAGCGGGTTCTACGAGCAGTACTTC
j_gene: TRBJ2-7
v_gene: TRBV4-3
d_gene: TRBD2
abundance: .

CDR3aa: CSAGGGTGELFF
CDR3nt: TGCAGCGCGGGTGGGGGCACCGGGGAGCTGTTTTTT
j_gene: TRBJ2-2
v_gene: TRBV29-1
d_gene: .
abundance: .

CDR3aa: CASSQEISYSNQPQHF
CDR3nt: TGCGCCAGCAGCCAAGAGATCAGTTATAGCAATCAGCCCCAGCATTTT
j_gene: TRBJ1-5
v_gene: TRBV4-3
d_gene: .
abundance: many

CDR3aa: CSASPHIILNYGYTF
CDR3nt: TGCAGTGCTAGTCCCCATATAATCCTCAACTATGGCTACACCTTC
j_gene: TRBJ1-2
v_gene: TRBV20-1
d_gene: .
abundance: few

CDR3aa: CSARSGRRKSGSLETQYF
CDR3nt: TGCAGTGCTAGGTCGGGGCGTCGGAAAAGCGGGAGTTTGGAGACCCAGTACTTC
j_gene: TRBJ2-5
v_gene: TRBV20-1
d_gene: TRBD2
abundance: few

CDR3aa: CASSYTLAGGTGAKNIQYF
CDR3nt: TGTGCCAGCAGTTACACTCTAGCGGGGGGGACAGGTGCCAAAAACATTCAGTACTTC
j_gene: TRBJ2-4
v_gene: TRBV6-5
d_gene: TRBD2
abundance: few

CDR3aa: CASSPNGYEQYF
CDR3nt: TGTGCCAGCTCACCAAATGGCTACGAGCAGTACTTC
j_gene: TRBJ2-7
v_gene: TRBV18
d_gene: .
abundance: few

CDR3aa: CASSDNSANTGELFF
CDR3nt: TGCGCCAGCAGTGATAATTCCGCGAACACCGGGGAGCTGTTTTTT
j_gene: TRBJ2-2
v_gene: TRBV10-1
d_gene: .
abundance: .

CDR3aa: CAPPCPFRETQYF
CDR3nt: TGCGCCCCACCTTGTCCATTCCGGGAGACCCAGTACTTC
j_gene: TRBJ2-5
v_gene: TRBV5-1
d_gene: .
abundance: .

CDR3aa: CASSFHGRAQETQYF
CDR3nt: TGTGCCAGCAGTTTCCATGGACGGGCGCAAGAGACCCAGTACTTC
j_gene: TRBJ2-5
v_gene: TRBV12-3/TRBV12-4
d_gene: .
abundance: once

CDR3aa: CSARARGYSNQPQHF
CDR3nt: TGCAGTGCTAGAGCTCGAGGATATAGCAATCAGCCCCAGCATTTT
j_gene: TRBJ1-5
v_gene: TRBV20-1
d_gene: .
abundance: many

CDR3aa: CASSLKLAGDNEQFF
CDR3nt: TGTGCCAGCAGTTTAAAACTAGCGGGGGACAATGAGCAGTTCTTC
j_gene: TRBJ2-1
v_gene: TRBV27
d_gene: TRBD2
abundance: many

CDR3aa: CSARQGETQYF
CDR3nt: TGCAGTGCCAGACAGGGAGAGACCCAGTACTTC
j_gene: TRBJ2-5
v_gene: TRBV20-1
d_gene: TRBD1
abundance: many